This T cell receptor beta chain is drawn from a study of blood T cells in healthy people across ages. Broader study findings: Versus aged donors, long-lived donors had higher diversity and more naive CD4+ cells.

A second about 7 to 11 cycle PCR used barcoded and J-beta primers. TCRdb itself ran the 5' RACE reads through MiXCR, one entry per CDR3 protein. The profile shows about 970,000 distinct CDR3 sequences, just over 50% of them singletons. The ends were cut back, 7 bases at V and 0 bases at J, with 15 bases in the middle. The CDR3 loop spans 14 amino acids. Germline CDR1 SQVTM, CDR2 ANQGSEA. Approximately 9.7 milliliters was the volume of peripheral blood drawn from each donor. No fewer than 7 million PBMCs went into each sample. This clonotype has just a few counts. Its matching antigen is unknown. The sample was blood. The origin of this receptor is a woman in her sixties in good health. This sequence joins TRBV29-1 and TRBJ1-1; maybe TRBD1 (6 bases). As DNA, the CDR3 is TGCAGCGGTGCCCATGGGGGCATGAACACTGAAGCTTTCTTT. Protein: CSGAHGGMNTEAFF.